Listed here are 28 T cell receptor beta chains from one sample, sequenced in a study of shared clonotypes between healthy human individuals. Method: immunoSEQ multiplex PCR; TCRdb's copy keeps in-frame clones and lacks some. The sample includes more than 400,000 clones, around 95% of them seen just once. Specimen: naive CD4+ T cells sorted from blood. The subset: CD45RA+ positively selected. Receptors originate from a woman aged 25 to 39 in good health.

This clone occurred once. V gene TRBV6-5 combines with J gene TRBJ2-7, with TRBD1 matching 7 bases. This CDR3 is 14 amino acids long. Per germline, CDR1 MNHEY and CDR2 SVGAGI. Trimming took 7 bases from V and 2 from J; bases not matched to a gene: 8. The CDR3 bases are TGTGCCAGCACGGAGACAGGGACCCCCTACGAGCAGTACTTC. Translating it yields CASTETGTPYEQYF.

This clone was counted between two and nine times. The V gene is TRBV2, the J gene TRBJ1-5; D not resolved. Germline V gene data show CDR1 as SNHLY and CDR2 as FYNNEI. Trimming cost V 6 bases and J 7 bases, with 16 bases left between them. The CDR3 totals 14 residues. CDR3 amino acids: CASSPVGRKQPQHF. CDR3 in DNA: TGTGCCAGCAGCCCCGTAGGGAGGAAGCAGCCCCAGCATTTT.

This clone was seen only once. The chain couples TRBV28 to TRBJ2-3, with 7 bases matching TRBD2. V lost 1 base to trimming and J lost 5 bases; unmatched junction nucleotides: 9. The CDR3 extends over 16 amino acids. CDR1 and CDR2 (germline): MDHEN, SYDVKM. The CDR3 DNA sequence: TGTGCCAGCAGTTTATATGGTATTGCGGGGGAAGATACGCAGTATTTT. This sequence encodes CASSLYGIAGEDTQYF.

CDR3 DNA: TGTGCCAGCAGTTGGAACTCCTACGAGCAGTACTTC. Residues: CASSWNSYEQYF. This chain joins TRBV6-5 and TRBJ2-7; D is unresolved. The V end lost 4 bases, the J end lost 0 bases, and 4 bases lay between the germline ends. CDR1 and CDR2 (germline): MNHEY, SVGAGI. This CDR3 has 12 amino acids.

The genes are TRBV2 and TRBJ2-3; TRBD2 matches 14 bases. Germline-derived CDR1 and CDR2 are SNHLY and FYNNEI. J gave up 2 bases and V 4 bases, and 2 bases lay outside the gene matches. The CDR3 has 16 amino acids. The CDR3 loop reads CASSGGLAGVTDTQYF. CDR3 sequence (DNA): TGTGCCAGCAGTGGGGGACTAGCGGGAGTCACAGATACGCAGTATTTT.

This chain joins TRBV19 and TRBJ2-7; the match to TRBD1 covers 9 bases. The CDR3 has 15 amino acids. The V gene's germline CDR1 is LNHDA and CDR2 SQIVND (reference sequence). J lost 3 bases, V lost 4 bases, and 7 bases had no gene match. The CDR3 loop is CASSTGQGRVYEQYF. CDR3 sequence (DNA): TGTGCCAGTAGTACCGGACAGGGGCGAGTCTACGAGCAGTACTTC.

This chain joins TRBV7-2 and TRBJ1-1, with D unclear. This CDR3 spans 16 amino acids. The germline V gene encodes CDR1 SGHTA and CDR2 FQGNSA. V lost 3 bases to trimming and J lost 3 bases, with 17 bases between them. The CDR3 nucleotides are TGTGCCAGCAGCTTTTTCCTTGTAGGAGGTGACACTGAAGCTTTCTTT. Translated: CASSFFLVGGDTEAFF.

The chain couples TRBV28 to TRBJ2-7; 7 nucleotides match TRBD2. The CDR3 spans 15 residues. The ends lost 7 bases at V and 3 bases at J; junction bases unmatched: 12. CDR1 and CDR2 (germline): MDHEN, SYDVKM. The DNA for the CDR3 is TGTGCCAGCATTGACTCCAGGGACTACAGCTACGAGCAGTACTTC. Encoded protein: CASIDSRDYSYEQYF.

V and J are TRBV10-1 and TRBJ2-2; 8 nucleotides align to TRBD1. Trimming removed 3 bases from V and 1 base from J; junction bases left unmatched: 4. Germline V CDR1 and CDR2: WNHNN, SYGVQD (reference sequence). The CDR3 has 16 amino acids. The CDR3 nucleotides read TGCGCCAGCAGTGAACCCGGGACAGGGAACACCGGGGAGCTGTTTTTT. Amino acid sequence: CASSEPGTGNTGELFF.

The CDR3 reads CASSTGTGPYEQYF. The CDR3 nucleotides read TGCGCCAGCAGTACGGGGACAGGCCCCTACGAGCAGTACTTC. The chain couples TRBV10-2 to TRBJ2-7, with 8 bases aligning to TRBD1. Germline loops: CDR1 WSHSY, CDR2 SAAADI. V lost 5 bases and J lost 2; bases outside the gene matches: 5. The CDR3 consists of 14 residues.

This chain joins TRBV28 and TRBJ1-1; the D gene is possibly TRBD1 (5 bases). The CDR3 totals 16 residues. Germline CDR1 MDHEN, CDR2 SYDVKM. Trimming took 2 bases from V and 6 from J, leaving 19 bases between them. The CDR3: CASSLPGGGNVAEAFF. CDR3 sequence (DNA): TGTGCCAGCAGTTTACCCGGGGGGGGTAACGTGGCTGAAGCTTTCTTT. Full variable domain (outside the CDR3, taken from reference TRBV28 and TRBJ1-1): DVKVTQSSRYLVKRTGEKVFLECVQDMDHENMFWYRQDPGLGLRLIYFSYDVKMKEKGDIPEGYSVSREKKERFSLILESASTNQTSMYLCASSLPGGGNVAEAFFGQGTRLTVV.

V gene TRBV5-5 combines with J gene TRBJ1-2; a possible D gene is TRBD1 (5 bases). Deletions cut 0 bases from V and 7 bases from J, with 19 bases between. CDR1 is SGHKS and CDR2 is YYEKEE in the germline V gene (reference sequence). There are 16 residues in the CDR3. This CDR3 is CASSLDSREIWGGYTF. The CDR3 DNA is TGTGCCAGCAGCTTGGATAGCAGGGAGATCTGGGGTGGCTACACCTTC. The variable domain in full, completed from reference TRBV5-5 and TRBJ1-2, reads DAGVTQSPTHLIKTRGQQVTLRCSPISGHKSVSWYQQVLGQGPQFIFQYYEKEERGRGNFPDRFSARQFPNYSSELNVNALLLGDSALYLCASSLDSREIWGGYTFGSGTRLTVV.

DNA of the CDR3: TGTGCCAGCAGTTTGAGGCAGGGAAGTCAGCCCCAGCATTTT. Translation: CASSLRQGSQPQHF. This chain connects TRBV28 to TRBJ1-5, with D possibly TRBD1 on 5 matching bases. The V gene lost 3 bases and the J gene lost 6 bases, with 12 bases spanning the gap. The germline V gene has CDR1 MDHEN and CDR2 SYDVKM. The CDR3 has 14 residues.

V usage is TRBV19 and J usage is TRBJ2-1; TRBD1 or TRBD2 may be the D gene (6 bases each). The CDR3 length is 15 residues. V gave up 3 bases and J gave up 4 bases, with 13 bases separating them. CDR1 is LNHDA and CDR2 is SQIVND in the germline V gene (reference sequence). CDR3 in amino acids: CASSILEGDYNEQFF. The CDR3 nucleotides are TGTGCCAGTAGTATTCTGGAGGGGGATTACAATGAGCAGTTCTTC.

The chain is built from TRBV5-1 and TRBJ1-1, with no clear D. V dropped 3 bases and J dropped 4 bases, with 16 bases sitting between them. CDR1 is SGHRS and CDR2 is YFSETQ in the germline V gene. The CDR3 has 15 amino acids. CDR3 coding DNA: TGCGCCAGCAGCTGGGGTGGGCGCGACGGCACTGAAGCTTTCTTT. Its translation: CASSWGGRDGTEAFF.

Note on this clone: The sample carries other DNA sequences with the same CDR3. The chain uses TRBV11-2 and TRBJ2-2; D gene ambiguous. The germline V gene has CDR1 SGHAT and CDR2 FQNNGV. The CDR3 is 13 amino acids. V dropped 5 bases and J dropped 1 base, with 5 bases sitting between them. The CDR3 reads CASSRQNTGELFF. The CDR3 region has the DNA TGTGCCAGCAGCAGACAGAACACCGGGGAGCTGTTTTTT.

This chain links TRBV4-2 with TRBJ2-3; D is possibly TRBD2 (6 bases). The CDR3 is made up of 17 amino acids. Germline V lookup: CDR1 LGHNA, CDR2 YNFKEQ. Trimming cost V 7 bases and J 0 bases, with 20 bases left between them. As DNA, the CDR3 is TGTGCCAGCACCGCTTCCTATGGGCGGGAAAGCACAGATACGCAGTATTTT. Protein sequence: CASTASYGRESTDTQYF.

This clone was counted only a few times. This sample includes further DNA sequences coding for the same CDR3. This chain uses TRBV28 with TRBJ1-2; 7 positions agree with TRBD1. The germline gives CDR1 MDHEN, CDR2 SYDVKM. V shed 5 bases and J 0 bases; nucleotides not matched to a gene: 3. The CDR3 has 14 residues. The CDR3 spells CASSPGTANYGYTF. The CDR3 DNA sequence: TGTGCCAGCAGTCCCGGGACAGCTAACTATGGCTACACCTTC.

This clone appeared a single time. V gene TRBV25-1 combines with J gene TRBJ2-1; D is perhaps TRBD2 (6 bases). The V and J ends lost 3 bases and 6 bases respectively, with 18 bases between them. Germline loops: CDR1 MGHDK, CDR2 SYGVNS. The CDR3 has 16 residues. The CDR3 spells CASSDLLAWRVNEQFF. The DNA of the CDR3 is TGTGCCAGCAGTGACCTGCTAGCGTGGCGGGTCAATGAGCAGTTCTTC.

V and J are TRBV5-1 and TRBJ2-7; D may be TRBD1 or TRBD2 (5 bases each). The CDR3 consists of 14 residues. CDR1 is SGHRS, CDR2 YFSETQ, per germline. V lost 0 bases, J lost 5 bases, and 12 bases lay in between. In DNA, the CDR3 is TGCGCCAGCAGCTTGGCTCGCAGGGAGCACGAGCAGTACTTC. It is translated as CASSLARREHEQYF.

The V and J genes are TRBV4-2 and TRBJ2-3; weak D call: TRBD2 (5 bases). Germline V lookup: CDR1 LGHNA, CDR2 YNFKEQ. This CDR3 region has 12 residues. V was pared by 5 bases and J by 5 bases, with 8 bases between. As DNA, the CDR3 is TGTGCCAGCAGCTTGGCGGGAGATACGCAGTATTTT. It specifies CASSLAGDTQYF.

The chain carries TRBV7-2 and TRBJ1-3; TRBD1 might be the D (6 bases). The germline V gene encodes CDR1 SGHTA and CDR2 FQGNSA. V lost 5 bases, J lost 3 bases, and 11 bases lay in between. The CDR3 length is 14 residues. CDR3 residues: CASSSQGFGNTIYF. The CDR3 region has the DNA TGTGCCAGCAGCAGCCAGGGGTTTGGAAACACCATATATTTT. The full variable domain, completed using reference TRBV7-2 and TRBJ1-3, is GAGVSQSPSNKVTEKGKDVELRCDPISGHTALYWYRQSLGQGLEFLIYFQGNSAPDKSGLPSDRFSAERTGGSVSTLTIQRTQQEDSAVYLCASSSQGFGNTIYFGEGSWLTVV.

The CDR3 DNA reads as TGTGCCAGCACTAGCTCGAACACTGAAGCTTTCTTT. It yields the protein CASTSSNTEAFF. The rearrangement joins TRBV6-5 to TRBJ1-1; D gene unclear. The V end was cut by 7 bases, the J end by 1 base, with 7 bases between. The V gene's germline CDR1 is MNHEY and CDR2 SVGAGI. This CDR3 is 12 amino acids long.

The rearrangement joins TRBV7-2 to TRBJ1-5; the match to TRBD1 covers 8 bases. This CDR3 is built from 15 residues. In germline, CDR1 is SGHTA, CDR2 FQGNSA. V shed 4 bases, J shed 1 base, and the junction held 3 bases outside the gene matches. The CDR3 here is CASSSQGASNQPQHF. In DNA, the CDR3 is TGTGCCAGCAGCTCGCAGGGGGCAAGCAATCAGCCCCAGCATTTT.

Only one count was recorded for this clone. The chain employs TRBV5-1 and TRBJ2-1; 10 bases map to TRBD2. This CDR3 contains 16 residues. Germline trimming cut 0 bases from V and 6 bases from J; bases unmatched to any gene: 6. Looked up from germline, CDR1 is SGHRS and CDR2 is YFSETQ. The CDR3 region is CASSLATSGNGNEQFF. The CDR3 DNA follows: TGCGCCAGCAGCTTGGCCACTAGCGGGAACGGCAATGAGCAGTTCTTC.

The chain carries TRBV5-1 and TRBJ1-2; D might be TRBD1 (6 bases). This CDR3 contains 15 residues. The ends were cut back, 4 bases at V and 4 bases at J, with 17 bases in the middle. Germline values: CDR1 SGHRS, CDR2 YFSETQ. The CDR3 DNA reads TGCGCCAGCAGCCTACTGAGCACAGGGTCCTATGGCTACACCTTC. This codes for CASSLLSTGSYGYTF.

The chain recombines TRBV5-1 with TRBJ2-5; D tentatively reads TRBD1 or TRBD2 (6 bases each). Trimming pared 0 bases from V and 7 bases from J, leaving 22 bases between. Germline assignment: CDR1 SGHRS and CDR2 YFSETQ. The CDR3 loop spans 17 amino acids. The chain's CDR3 is CASSLAGATGAKGTQYF. The CDR3 DNA reads as TGCGCCAGCAGCTTGGCGGGGGCAACGGGGGCCAAGGGGACCCAGTACTTC. The full variable domain, its missing parts supplied by reference TRBV5-1 and TRBJ2-5, is KAGVTQTPRYLIKTRGQQVTLSCSPISGHRSVSWYQQTPGQGLQFLFEYFSETQRNKGNFPGRFSGRQFSNSRSEMNVSTLELGDSALYLCASSLAGATGAKGTQYFGPGTRLLVL.

The chain employs TRBV29-1 and TRBJ2-1; the D call may be TRBD1 or TRBD2 (5 bases each). Trimming shortened V by 4 bases and J by 0 bases, and 13 bases separated the two germline ends. Germline-derived CDR1 and CDR2 are SQVTM and ANQGSEA. There are 15 residues in the CDR3. The CDR3 region is CSVGGGPRSYNEQFF. The DNA for the CDR3 is TGCAGCGTTGGTGGGGGACCCCGCTCCTACAATGAGCAGTTCTTC.